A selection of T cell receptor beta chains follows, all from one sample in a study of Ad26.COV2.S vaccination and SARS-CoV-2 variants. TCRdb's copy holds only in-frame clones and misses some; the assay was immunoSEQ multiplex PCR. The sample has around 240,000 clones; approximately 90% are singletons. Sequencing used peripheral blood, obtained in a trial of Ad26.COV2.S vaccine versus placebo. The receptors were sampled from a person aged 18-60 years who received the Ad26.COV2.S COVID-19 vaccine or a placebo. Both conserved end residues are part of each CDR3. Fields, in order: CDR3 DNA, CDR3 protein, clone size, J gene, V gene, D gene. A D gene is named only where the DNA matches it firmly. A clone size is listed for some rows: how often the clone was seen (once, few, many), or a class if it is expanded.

TGTGCCAGCATTAGCGGGCTAGCCAAAAACATTCAGTACTTC	CASISGLAKNIQYF	NA	TRBJ2-4	TRBV6-6	TRBD2
TGTGCCAGCAGTCCTGACAGGAGGGAGCAGTACTTC	CASSPDRREQYF	NA	TRBJ2-7	TRBV12-3/TRBV12-4	NA
TGTGCGTGGTCAGGTAGTGGCTATGGCTACACCTTC	CAWSGSGYGYTF	NA	TRBJ1-2	TRBV30	NA
TGTGCCAGCAGATACGATTCGGGACCGCCACTCGAGCAGTACTTC	CASRYDSGPPLEQYF	NA	TRBJ2-7	TRBV2	NA
TGTGCCAGCAGCCAATCGGAAGTCTCTGGAAACACCATATATTTT	CASSQSEVSGNTIYF	few	TRBJ1-3	TRBV16	NA
TGTGCCAGTACCGGGCGCTCCTACAATGAGCAGTTCTTC	CASTGRSYNEQFF	once	TRBJ2-1	TRBV28	NA
TGCAGCGTTTACCGGGACACGGGCACTGAAGCTTTCTTT	CSVYRDTGTEAFF	NA	TRBJ1-1	TRBV29-1	NA
TGTGCCAGCAGCTTGGGCGCATCGAGTCTGGCTGAAGCTTTCTTT	CASSLGASSLAEAFF	NA	TRBJ1-1	TRBV5-4	NA
TGTGCCAGCAGCTTAAAGGGGAGTGGGGCCGGGGAGCTGTTTTTT	CASSLKGSGAGELFF	NA	TRBJ2-2	TRBV7-3	NA
TGTGCCAGCAGCCAAACACAGCCCTCTGGGGCCAACGTCCTGACTTTC	CASSQTQPSGANVLTF	NA	TRBJ2-6	TRBV4-2	NA
TGTGCCAGCAGTTTATGGGACCGGGAGACCCAGTACTTC	CASSLWDRETQYF	NA	TRBJ2-5	TRBV12-3/TRBV12-4	NA
TGTGCCAGTAGTCCGGGACCCTATAATTCACCCCTCCACTTT	CASSPGPYNSPLHF	NA	TRBJ1-6	TRBV19	NA
TGTGCCTGGAGTGTTCCGGGCGAGCAGTACTTC	CAWSVPGEQYF	NA	TRBJ2-7	TRBV30	NA
TGTGCCAGCAGTTTAGGACCCCGGGAGACCCAGTACTTC	CASSLGPRETQYF	once	TRBJ2-5	TRBV28	NA
TGTGCCAGCAGCCAAGAGAACAGCCAAGGTCGAGCCCAGCATTTT	CASSQENSQGRAQHF	once	TRBJ1-5	TRBV4-2	NA
TGCGCCAGCAGCACAGACCCAGCCTACGAGCAGTACTTC	CASSTDPAYEQYF	NA	TRBJ2-7	TRBV5-1	NA
TGTGCCAGCAGCCTTCGAAGGAACACTGAAGCTTTCTTT	CASSLRRNTEAFF	few	TRBJ1-1	TRBV6-5	NA
TGTGCCAGCAGTGAGGGACAGAACTATGGCTACACCTTC	CASSEGQNYGYTF	NA	TRBJ1-2	TRBV4-2	TRBD1
TGTGCCAGCAGTTACTCGTTCGCGGGGGGCGACAATGAGCAGTTCTTC	CASSYSFAGGDNEQFF	NA	TRBJ2-1	TRBV6-5	TRBD2
TGTGCCAGCAACTACAGGGGACGGGGCACTGAAGCTTTCTTT	CASNYRGRGTEAFF	NA	TRBJ1-1	TRBV6-5	TRBD1
TGTGCCAGTAGTACCACCGAAAAAAGCAATCAGCCCCAGCATTTT	CASSTTEKSNQPQHF	once	TRBJ1-5	TRBV19	NA